This is a list of T cell receptor beta chains from one sample in a study of blood T cell repertoires in COVID-19. TCRdb's table, derived via immunoSEQ multiplex PCR, lists solely in-frame clones and lacks some. The sample includes 190,000 or so clones, 89% of them seen just once. Sequencing was carried out using PBMCs or T cells enriched from blood (not recorded which). The source of these receptors is a woman aged 18 to 35 who had recovered from COVID-19. Each CDR3 is given with its conserved first and last residue. The D gene is left open where the match is weak. Not all rows give a size; the values are once, few, many and, for expanded clones, a class.

d_call j_call v_call clone_size cdr3_nt cdr3_aa
- TRBJ2-6 TRBV28 once TGTGCCAGCAGTCCGCGACAGGGACTCTCTGGGGCCAACGTCCTGACTTTC CASSPRQGLSGANVLTF
TRBD1 TRBJ1-5 TRBV10-1 - TGCGCCAGCAGAGGGGGACAGGGGCCAGGTCAGCCCCAGCATTTT CASRGGQGPGQPQHF
- TRBJ2-7 TRBV28 - TGTGCCAGCAGGCTGCACTCCTCCTACGAGCAGTACTTC CASRLHSSYEQYF
- TRBJ2-3 TRBV7-9 - TGTGCCAGCAGCTTTGGGCGTAGCACAGATACGCAGTATTTT CASSFGRSTDTQYF
- TRBJ2-5 TRBV7-7 - TGTGCCAGCAGCTTAGGTGGCAGCGTCCAAGAGACCCAGTACTTC CASSLGGSVQETQYF
- TRBJ1-2 TRBV19 once TGTGCCAGTAGTATAGACCAGGGAGGAGACTATGGCTACACCTTC CASSIDQGGDYGYTF
- TRBJ1-1 TRBV21-1 - TGTGCCAGCGTTCCGACAGGGGGGAACACTGAAGCTTTCTTT CASVPTGGNTEAFF
TRBD1 TRBJ2-1 TRBV7-9 - TGTGCCAGCAGCTTGACAGGGGCCTACAATGAGCAGTTCTTC CASSLTGAYNEQFF
- TRBJ1-1 TRBV13 - TGTGCCAGCAGCTTAAAAGGAGCAGGGTACAACACTGAAGCTTTCTTT CASSLKGAGYNTEAFF
- TRBJ1-1 TRBV4-1 - TGCGCCAGCAGCCAAGAACGGGGGTGGCAAAACACTGAAGCTTTCTTT CASSQERGWQNTEAFF
TRBD1 TRBJ1-2 TRBV10-3 - TGTGCCATCAGTGAGGGGACAGGGGAGAAAGGCTACACCTTC CAISEGTGEKGYTF
TRBD2 TRBJ2-3 TRBV2 few TGTGCCAGCAGCCATGACCTGGGAGGGAGCACAGATACGCAGTATTTT CASSHDLGGSTDTQYF
TRBD2 TRBJ2-1 TRBV19 - TGTGCCAGTAGTTCCGGGACTAGCGGAAGGAATGAGCAGTTCTTC CASSSGTSGRNEQFF
- TRBJ2-5 TRBV29-1 - TGCAGCGTGGCGGGACGAATTTCGGAGACCCAGTACTTC CSVAGRISETQYF
TRBD1 TRBJ2-2 TRBV15 - TGTGCCACCAGCATCCGACAGGGCACCGGGGAGCTGTTTTTT CATSIRQGTGELFF
- TRBJ1-6 TRBV2 once TGTGCCAGCAGTCCCGACACCTATAATTCACCCCTCCACTTT CASSPDTYNSPLHF
- TRBJ1-2 TRBV2 - TGTGCCAGACTAGGCGGGGGGCGCAACTATGGCTACACCTTC CARLGGGRNYGYTF
TRBD2 TRBJ2-7 TRBV30 once TGTGCCTGGAGTGTTGGGGTTATCGGCGATGGCGTACCGGGACTAGCGCCTTACTACGAGCAGTACTTC CAWSVGVIGDGVPGLAPYYEQYF
- TRBJ1-4 TRBV6-5 - TGTGCCAGCAGATCAGGGATTCATGAAAAACTGTTTTTT CASRSGIHEKLFF
- TRBJ2-2 TRBV9 - TGTGCCAGCAGCGTAGATCACAACGGGGAGCTGTTTTTT CASSVDHNGELFF
- TRBJ2-1 TRBV2 - TGTGCCAGTCAGGTTTACAATGAGCAGTTCTTC CASQVYNEQFF
- TRBJ2-1 TRBV11-3 - TGTGCCAGCAGCTTTCAGGAACAGAATGAGCAGTTCTTC CASSFQEQNEQFF
- TRBJ1-5 TRBV19 once TGTGCCAGCAGGGATTATAGCAATCAGCCCCAGCATTTT CASRDYSNQPQHF
- TRBJ1-2 TRBV28 once TGTGCCAGCAGTCCGGACACCTATGGCTACACCTTC CASSPDTYGYTF